These T cell receptor beta chains were read from a single sample in a study of blood T cell repertoires in COVID-19. Sequencing used immunoSEQ multiplex PCR; TCRdb keeps in-frame clones, though not all of them. The table records some 100,000 clones, 88% of them present only once. The sample was peripheral blood. The receptors originated from a woman older than 75 with active COVID-19. CDR3s include the opening cysteine and the closing phenylalanine or tryptophan. A D gene is named only where the DNA matches it firmly. Rows may omit the clone size; those that give it use once, few, many or a size class.

cdr3_length,v_call,clone_size,j_call,d_call,cdr3_nt,cdr3_aa
12,TRBV2,NA,TRBJ2-3,NA,TGTGCCAGCAGTGCGGAGGCAGATACGCAGTATTTT,CASSAEADTQYF
15,TRBV7-3,NA,TRBJ2-7,TRBD2,TGTGCCAGCAGCTTACAGGCGGGAGTCGGTTACGAGCAGTACTTC,CASSLQAGVGYEQYF
17,TRBV9,NA,TRBJ2-1,TRBD2,TGTGCCAGCAGCGTAGACCCCATAGCGGGAGTATTGAATGAGCAGTTCTTC,CASSVDPIAGVLNEQFF
18,TRBV5-6,NA,TRBJ2-1,TRBD1,TGTGCCAGCAGCTTTCTTTCACCGGGACAGGACTCCTACAATGAGCAGTTCTTC,CASSFLSPGQDSYNEQFF
14,TRBV19,NA,TRBJ1-2,NA,TGTGCCAGTAGCCGACAGGTAGCTAACTATGGCTACACCTTC,CASSRQVANYGYTF
16,TRBV9,few,TRBJ1-3,NA,TGTGCCAGCAGCGTAGCGGAGTCCCACTCTGGAAACACCATATATTTT,CASSVAESHSGNTIYF
17,TRBV6-4,NA,TRBJ1-5,NA,TGTGCCAGCGAAACGGCCAACAGTGAAAAACGCAATCAGCCCCAGCATTTT,CASETANSEKRNQPQHF
15,TRBV10-3,NA,TRBJ2-7,TRBD1,TGTGCCATCAGTGAGTCCTATGGGACAGGCATCGAGCAGTACTTC,CAISESYGTGIEQYF
16,TRBV28,once,TRBJ2-1,TRBD2,TGTGCCAGCAGTTTGGGACTAGTTCCCCCTTACAATGAGCAGTTCTTC,CASSLGLVPPYNEQFF
16,TRBV5-6,few,TRBJ2-3,NA,TGTGCCAGCAGCTTGCCGTCTGACAGGTACACAGATACGCAGTATTTT,CASSLPSDRYTDTQYF
14,TRBV5-6,NA,TRBJ1-2,NA,TGTGCCAGCAGCTTGGGTCAGGGAAACTATGGCTACACCTTC,CASSLGQGNYGYTF
19,TRBV4-2,NA,TRBJ2-4,TRBD2,TGTGCCAGCAGCCAAATCGGGACTAGCGGGAGGGAGGGCAAAAACATTCAGTACTTC,CASSQIGTSGREGKNIQYF
16,TRBV7-2,NA,TRBJ2-5,TRBD1,TGTGCCAGCAGCGGGTACCGACAGGGGGCCGGAGAGACCCAGTACTTC,CASSGYRQGAGETQYF
16,TRBV7-2,NA,TRBJ2-2,TRBD2,TGTGCCAGCAGCTTATTTTCTAGCGGGTACACCGGGGAGCTGTTTTTT,CASSLFSSGYTGELFF
13,TRBV7-2,once,TRBJ2-7,NA,TGTGCCAGCAGCTTACTGGGGCAGGACGAGCAGTACTTC,CASSLLGQDEQYF
13,TRBV6-5,NA,TRBJ1-2,NA,TGTGCCACCAGGAGGGGGTCGGGCTATGGCTACACCTTC,CATRRGSGYGYTF
16,TRBV7-8,NA,TRBJ2-3,NA,TGTGCCAGCAGCCCCCAAGGAGCGGCTAGCACAGATACGCAGTATTTT,CASSPQGAASTDTQYF
15,TRBV11-2,NA,TRBJ2-1,TRBD2,TGTGCCAGCAGACCTTTGGCGGGAGCCTACAATGAGCAGTTCTTC,CASRPLAGAYNEQFF
16,TRBV6-2/TRBV6-3,NA,TRBJ1-2,NA,TGTGCCAGCAGTTACGAGGGGCGCGGGGCTAACTATGGCTACACCTTC,CASSYEGRGANYGYTF
13,TRBV27,NA,TRBJ2-6,NA,TGTGCCAGCAGTCTCCGTGGGGCCAACGTCCTGACTTTC,CASSLRGANVLTF
15,TRBV21-1,few,TRBJ2-7,NA,TGTGCCAGCAGCAAAGCCTGGACTAGCGGCTACGAGCAGTACTTC,CASSKAWTSGYEQYF
14,TRBV14,few,TRBJ1-1,TRBD1,TGTGCCAGCAGACTCGGGACAGGTGACACTGAAGCTTTCTTT,CASRLGTGDTEAFF
14,TRBV5-8,NA,TRBJ1-2,NA,TGTGCCAGCAGCTTAGGAGACAGCTACAACGGCTACACCTTC,CASSLGDSYNGYTF
15,TRBV5-1,NA,TRBJ1-5,TRBD1,TGCGCCAGCAGCTTTACAGGGGGTGGCAATCAGCCCCAGCATTTT,CASSFTGGGNQPQHF
13,TRBV28,NA,TRBJ2-7,TRBD1,TGTGCCAGCAGCTCCGACAGGGAGTACGAGCAGTACTTC,CASSSDREYEQYF
13,TRBV19,NA,TRBJ1-5,NA,TGTGCCAGTAGCTCCGGGAATGGTCAGCCCCAGCATTTT,CASSSGNGQPQHF
16,TRBV19,NA,TRBJ2-1,TRBD1,TGTGCCAGTAGTATCCTTAGTAGGGGGCTCTACAATGAGCAGTTCTTC,CASSILSRGLYNEQFF
14,TRBV6-5,NA,TRBJ2-3,NA,TGTGCCAGCTTTAGGGGCGGAAACACAGATACGCAGTATTTT,CASFRGGNTDTQYF
12,TRBV19,NA,TRBJ2-3,NA,TGTGCCAGTTTGCGGGCTAAAGATACGCAGTATTTT,CASLRAKDTQYF
13,TRBV28,NA,TRBJ2-1,NA,TGTGCCAGCAGTGGCTCTCTAGCGAATGAGCAGTTCTTC,CASSGSLANEQFF
16,TRBV7-3,NA,TRBJ2-1,TRBD2,TGTGCCAGCACGGCGGGAGATGGAAGCTCCTACAATGAGCAGTTCTTC,CASTAGDGSSYNEQFF
12,TRBV28,NA,TRBJ2-5,NA,TGTGCCAGCAGCCGTGGCGGCGAGACCCAGTACTTC,CASSRGGETQYF
14,TRBV7-2,NA,TRBJ2-5,NA,TGTGCCAGCAGCAAGGCGGGACCCCAAGAGACCCAGTACTTC,CASSKAGPQETQYF
15,TRBV3-1/TRBV3-2,NA,TRBJ2-1,TRBD2,TGTGCCAGCAGCCGACGGACTAGCGGGTGGACTGAGCAGTTCTTC,CASSRRTSGWTEQFF
11,TRBV20-1,NA,TRBJ2-1,NA,TGCAGTGGGCTTCGCAACAATGAGCAGTTCTTC,CSGLRNNEQFF